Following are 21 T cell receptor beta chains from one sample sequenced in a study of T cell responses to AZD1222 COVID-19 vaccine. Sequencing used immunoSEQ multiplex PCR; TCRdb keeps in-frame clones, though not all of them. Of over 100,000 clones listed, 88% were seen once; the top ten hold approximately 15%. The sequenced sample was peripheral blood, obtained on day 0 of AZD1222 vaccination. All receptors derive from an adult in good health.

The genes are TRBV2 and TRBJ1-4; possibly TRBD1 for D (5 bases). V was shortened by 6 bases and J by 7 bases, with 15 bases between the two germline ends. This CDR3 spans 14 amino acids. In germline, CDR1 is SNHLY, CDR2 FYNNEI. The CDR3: CASSRRDRGEKLFF. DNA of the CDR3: TGTGCCAGCAGCCGGCGCGACAGAGGTGAAAAACTGTTTTTT.

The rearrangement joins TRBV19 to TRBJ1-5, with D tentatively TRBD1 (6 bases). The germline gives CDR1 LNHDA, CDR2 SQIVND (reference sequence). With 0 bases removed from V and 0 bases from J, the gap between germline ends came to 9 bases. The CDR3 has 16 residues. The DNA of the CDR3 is TGTGCCAGTAGTATAGAAGGGGGTTATAGCAATCAGCCCCAGCATTTT. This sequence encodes CASSIEGGYSNQPQHF.

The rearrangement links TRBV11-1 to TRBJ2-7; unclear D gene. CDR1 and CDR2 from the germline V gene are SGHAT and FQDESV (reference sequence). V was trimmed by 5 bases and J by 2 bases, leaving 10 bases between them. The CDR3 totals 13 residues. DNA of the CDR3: TGTGCCAGCAGCCCTACAGCCACCTACGAGCAGTACTTC. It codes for CASSPTATYEQYF.

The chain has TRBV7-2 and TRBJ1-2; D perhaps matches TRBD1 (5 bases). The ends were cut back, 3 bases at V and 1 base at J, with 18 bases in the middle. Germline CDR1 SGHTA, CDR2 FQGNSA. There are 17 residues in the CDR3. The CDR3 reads CASSLSLFGGDNYGYTF. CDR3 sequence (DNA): TGTGCCAGCAGCTTGTCCCTTTTCGGGGGGGATAACTATGGCTACACCTTC.

The CDR3 coding sequence is TGTGCCAGTAGTGATTGGGCCGGCCAGGATGAGCAGTTCTTC. Amino acid sequence: CASSDWAGQDEQFF. The J gene is TRBJ2-1, the V gene TRBV19; no definite D call. V was shortened by 5 bases and J by 8 bases, with 16 bases between the two germline ends. The germline V gene has CDR1 LNHDA and CDR2 SQIVND (reference sequence). The CDR3 has 14 residues.

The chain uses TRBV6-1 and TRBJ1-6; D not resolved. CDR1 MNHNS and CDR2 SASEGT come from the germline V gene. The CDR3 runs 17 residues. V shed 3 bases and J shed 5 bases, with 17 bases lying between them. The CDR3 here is CASSEDPSAANNSPLHF. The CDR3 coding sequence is TGTGCCAGCAGTGAGGATCCCTCCGCAGCTAATAATTCACCCCTCCACTTT.

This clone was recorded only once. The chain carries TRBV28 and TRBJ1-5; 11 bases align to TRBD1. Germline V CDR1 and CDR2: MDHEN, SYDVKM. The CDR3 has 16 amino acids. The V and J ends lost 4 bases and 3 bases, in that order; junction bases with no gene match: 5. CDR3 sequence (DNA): TGTGCCAGCAGTTCCGGACAGGGGGCATCCAATCAGCCCCAGCATTTT. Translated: CASSSGQGASNQPQHF. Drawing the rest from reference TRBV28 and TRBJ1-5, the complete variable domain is DVKVTQSSRYLVKRTGEKVFLECVQDMDHENMFWYRQDPGLGLRLIYFSYDVKMKEKGDIPEGYSVSREKKERFSLILESASTNQTSMYLCASSSGQGASNQPQHFGDGTRLSIL.

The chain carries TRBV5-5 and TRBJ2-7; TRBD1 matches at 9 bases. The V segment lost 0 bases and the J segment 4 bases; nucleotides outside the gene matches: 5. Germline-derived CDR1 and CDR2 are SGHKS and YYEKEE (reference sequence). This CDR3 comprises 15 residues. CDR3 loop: CASSLAEDRGYEQYF. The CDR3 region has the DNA TGTGCCAGCAGCTTGGCCGAGGACAGGGGTTACGAGCAGTACTTC.

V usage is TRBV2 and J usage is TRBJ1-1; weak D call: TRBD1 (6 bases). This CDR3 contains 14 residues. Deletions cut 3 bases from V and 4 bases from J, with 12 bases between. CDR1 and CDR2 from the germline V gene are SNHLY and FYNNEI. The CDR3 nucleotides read TGTGCCAGCAGTGAGTTAATAGGGGGCACTGAAGCTTTCTTT. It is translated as CASSELIGGTEAFF. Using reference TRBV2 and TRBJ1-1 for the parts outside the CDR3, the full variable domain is EPEVTQTPSHQVTQMGQEVILRCVPISNHLYFYWYRQILGQKVEFLVSFYNNEISEKSEIFDDQFSVERPDGSNFTLKIRSTKLEDSAMYFCASSELIGGTEAFFGQGTRLTVV.

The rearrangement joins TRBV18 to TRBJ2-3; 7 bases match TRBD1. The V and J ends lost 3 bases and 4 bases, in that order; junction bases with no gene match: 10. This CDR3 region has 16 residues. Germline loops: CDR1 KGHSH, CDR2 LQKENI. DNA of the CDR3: TGTGCCAGCTCACCCTGGGACAGCGAACGTCCAGATACGCAGTATTTT. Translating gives CASSPWDSERPDTQYF.

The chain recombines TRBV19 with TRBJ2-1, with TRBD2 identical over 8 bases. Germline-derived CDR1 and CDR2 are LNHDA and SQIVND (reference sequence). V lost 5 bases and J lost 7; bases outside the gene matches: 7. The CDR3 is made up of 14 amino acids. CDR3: CASSEVRGGNEQFF. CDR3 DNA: TGTGCCAGTAGTGAGGTCCGCGGGGGGAATGAGCAGTTCTTC.

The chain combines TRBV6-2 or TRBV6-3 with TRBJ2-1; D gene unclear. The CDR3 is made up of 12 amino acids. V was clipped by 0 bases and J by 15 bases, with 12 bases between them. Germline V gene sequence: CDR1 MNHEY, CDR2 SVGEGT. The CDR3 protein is CASSYSAGRVFF. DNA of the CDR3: TGTGCCAGCAGTTACTCCGCAGGTCGGGTGTTCTTC.

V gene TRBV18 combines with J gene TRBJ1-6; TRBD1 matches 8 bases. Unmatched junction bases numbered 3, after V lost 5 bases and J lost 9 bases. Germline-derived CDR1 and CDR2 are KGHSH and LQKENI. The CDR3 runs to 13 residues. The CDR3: CASSVDRVSPLHF. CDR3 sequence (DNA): TGTGCCAGCTCAGTGGACAGGGTTTCACCCCTCCACTTT.

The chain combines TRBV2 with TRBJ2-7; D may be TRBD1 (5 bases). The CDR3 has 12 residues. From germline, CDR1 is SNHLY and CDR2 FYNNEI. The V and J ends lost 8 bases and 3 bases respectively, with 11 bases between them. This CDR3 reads CASCIRGYEQYF. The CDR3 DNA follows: TGTGCCAGCTGCATAAGGGGCTACGAGCAGTACTTC.

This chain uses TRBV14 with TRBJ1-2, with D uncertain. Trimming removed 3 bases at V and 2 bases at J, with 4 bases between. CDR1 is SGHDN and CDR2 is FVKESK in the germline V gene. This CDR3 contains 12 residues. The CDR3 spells CASSQNNYGYTF. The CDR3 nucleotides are TGTGCCAGCAGCCAGAACAACTATGGCTACACCTTC.

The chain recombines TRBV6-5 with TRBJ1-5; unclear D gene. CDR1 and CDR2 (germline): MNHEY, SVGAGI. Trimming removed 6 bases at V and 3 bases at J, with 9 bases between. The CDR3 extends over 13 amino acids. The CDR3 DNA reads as TGTGCCAGCAGGCGGACGAACAATCAGCCCCAGCATTTT. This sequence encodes CASRRTNNQPQHF.

The CDR3 DNA reads TGTGCCAGCAGCCCTAGCCAAAGACAGGGAGGCGATACGCAGTATTTT. Translation: CASSPSQRQGGDTQYF. The chain uses TRBV11-3 and TRBJ2-3, with TRBD1 as a possible D gene (7 bases). Trimming cost V 5 bases and J 6 bases, with 21 bases left between them. Germline-derived CDR1 and CDR2 are SGHNT and YENEEA. This CDR3 is 16 amino acids long.

This chain's CDR3 is CASSWFSGVAGEKLFF. CDR3 in DNA: TGCGCCAGCAGCTGGTTCTCAGGGGTCGCTGGTGAAAAACTGTTTTTT. The chain couples TRBV4-1 to TRBJ1-4, with D possibly TRBD1 on 6 matching bases. The CDR3 sequence is 16 residues long. The germline gives CDR1 MGHRA, CDR2 YSYEKL. The V end lost 5 bases, the J end lost 7 bases, and 20 bases lay between the germline ends.

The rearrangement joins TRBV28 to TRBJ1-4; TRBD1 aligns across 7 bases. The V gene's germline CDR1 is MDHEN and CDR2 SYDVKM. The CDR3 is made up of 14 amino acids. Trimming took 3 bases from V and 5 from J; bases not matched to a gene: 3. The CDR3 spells CASSLGQHNEKLFF. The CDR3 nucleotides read TGTGCCAGCAGTTTGGGACAGCACAATGAAAAACTGTTTTTT. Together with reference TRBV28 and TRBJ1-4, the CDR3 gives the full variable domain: DVKVTQSSRYLVKRTGEKVFLECVQDMDHENMFWYRQDPGLGLRLIYFSYDVKMKEKGDIPEGYSVSREKKERFSLILESASTNQTSMYLCASSLGQHNEKLFFGSGTQLSVL.

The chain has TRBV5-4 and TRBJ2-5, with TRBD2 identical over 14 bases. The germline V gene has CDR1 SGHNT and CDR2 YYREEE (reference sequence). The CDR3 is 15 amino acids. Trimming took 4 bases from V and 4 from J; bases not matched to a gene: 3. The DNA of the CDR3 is TGTGCCAGCAGCAGACTAGCGGGGGGGCTAGAGACCCAGTACTTC. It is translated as CASSRLAGGLETQYF.

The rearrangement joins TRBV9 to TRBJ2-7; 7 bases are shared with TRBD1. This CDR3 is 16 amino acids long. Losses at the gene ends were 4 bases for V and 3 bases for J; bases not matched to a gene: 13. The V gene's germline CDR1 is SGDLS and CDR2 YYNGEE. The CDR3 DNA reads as TGTGCCAGCAGCCCTCGTACCGGGACAGCCAGCTACGAGCAGTACTTC. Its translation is CASSPRTGTASYEQYF.